These 10 T cell receptor beta chains originate from one sample sequenced in a study of T cell repertoires in cytomegalovirus infection. No antigens are known for them. TCRdb re-called the reads with MiXCR, one entry per CDR3 protein. This sample has tens of thousands of distinct CDR3 sequences, with about 40% found just once. Source: CD8+ T cells from cultured PBMCs, taken from culture after CMV antigen stimulation. The receptor set was obtained from a human donor in good health (CMV status not recorded). Some clones in this sample may be carry-over from other donors' samples.

V gene TRBV3-1 combines with J gene TRBJ1-2, with 8 positions matching TRBD1. The germline CDR1 and CDR2 sequences are LGHDT and YNNKEL (reference sequence). V shed 6 bases and J 7 bases; nucleotides not matched to a gene: 16. CDR3 length: 16 residues. CDR3 DNA: TGTGCCAGCAGACCCGAAACCGGGACAGGAGTAGGTGGCTACACCTTC. Its translation: CASRPETGTGVGGYTF. Supplemented by reference TRBV3-1 and TRBJ1-2, the full variable domain reads DTAVSQTPKYLVTQMGNDKSIKCEQNLGHDTMYWYKQDSKKFLKIMFSYNNKELIINETVPNRFSPKSPDKAHLNLHINSLELGDSAVYFCASRPETGTGVGGYTFGSGTRLTVV.

The J gene is TRBJ2-1, the V gene TRBV7-2, with D possibly called TRBD1 or TRBD2 (5 bases each). V shed 1 base and J shed 0 bases, with 7 bases lying between them. Germline V gene lookup returns CDR1 SGHTA and CDR2 FQGNSA. CDR3 length: 15 amino acids. CDR3 bases: TGTGCCAGCAGCTTAGACGGGACCTCCTACAATGAGCAGTTCTTC. Translating it yields CASSLDGTSYNEQFF.

The rearrangement uses TRBV2 and TRBJ2-4; weak D call: TRBD1 (6 bases). The germline V gene has CDR1 SNHLY and CDR2 FYNNEI. V gave up 10 bases and J gave up 4 bases, with 20 bases separating them. The CDR3 is 15 residues long. The CDR3, as DNA: TGTGCCAACAGATCAGACAGGCGAGGAAAAAACATTCAGTACTTC. This gives the protein CANRSDRRGKNIQYF.

This clonotype was seen more than once but under ten times. The V call is TRBV6-5, the J call TRBJ2-1; 9 bases agree with TRBD2. The ends lost 2 bases at V and 10 bases at J; junction bases unmatched: 9. In germline, CDR1 is MNHEY, CDR2 SVGAGI. CDR3 length equals 15 residues. The CDR3 spells CASSYGASGIGEQFF. CDR3 in DNA: TGTGCCAGCAGTTACGGGGCTAGCGGGATAGGAGAGCAGTTCTTC.

The CDR3 region is CASSFRDLLKGEQYF. CDR3 DNA: TGTGCCAGCAGTTTTAGGGACCTCCTGAAGGGCGAGCAGTACTTC. V is TRBV28 and J is TRBJ2-7; D may correspond to TRBD1 or TRBD2 (5 bases each). The CDR3 contains 15 residues. Trimming took off 3 bases at V and 6 bases at J, with 18 bases between the two ends. Germline lookup yields CDR1 MDHEN and CDR2 SYDVKM.

The table lists this clonotype with many counts. This chain uses TRBV11-2 with TRBJ1-1, with no clear D. CDR1 SGHAT and CDR2 FQNNGV come from the germline V gene. CDR3 length: 13 amino acids. V dropped 8 bases and J dropped 1 base, with 11 bases sitting between them. CDR3 amino acids: CASGVDRNTEAFF. CDR3 coding DNA: TGTGCCAGCGGGGTCGACCGGAACACTGAAGCTTTCTTT.

J is TRBJ2-3 and V is TRBV9; 11 bases are shared with TRBD1. V trimming: 2 bases; J trimming: 5 bases; junction bases outside the gene matches: 4. Per germline, CDR1 SGDLS and CDR2 YYNGEE. The CDR3 contains 15 residues. CDR3 sequence: CASSVRGTGGDTQYF. CDR3 sequence (DNA): TGTGCCAGCAGCGTTAGAGGGACAGGGGGAGATACGCAGTATTTT.

V is TRBV28 and J is TRBJ1-4; tentative D call: TRBD1 (5 bases). The germline gives CDR1 MDHEN, CDR2 SYDVKM. V was shortened by 8 bases and J by 3 bases, with 7 bases between the two germline ends. This CDR3 has 12 residues. The CDR3 region has the DNA TGTGCCAGCGGCAGGGCTAATGAAAAACTGTTTTTT. Translated, it gives CASGRANEKLFF.

J is TRBJ2-1 and V is TRBV20-1, with 7 bases matching TRBD2. The germline V gene encodes CDR1 DFQATT and CDR2 SNEGSKA (reference sequence). The CDR3 has 13 residues. The V gene end was trimmed by 7 bases and the J gene end by 4 bases; junction bases not matched to a gene: 7. The CDR3 reads CSGDSGSYNEQFF. The DNA of the CDR3 is TGCAGTGGGGATAGCGGGTCTTACAATGAGCAGTTCTTC.

The rearrangement uses TRBV12-3 or TRBV12-4 and TRBJ2-7; no reliable D call. The V gene lost 3 bases and the J gene lost 3 bases, with 12 bases spanning the gap. This CDR3 is built from 14 residues. The CDR3 bases are TGTGCCAGCAGTTTCACCAGAGACCACTACGAGCAGTACTTC. Translated: CASSFTRDHYEQYF.